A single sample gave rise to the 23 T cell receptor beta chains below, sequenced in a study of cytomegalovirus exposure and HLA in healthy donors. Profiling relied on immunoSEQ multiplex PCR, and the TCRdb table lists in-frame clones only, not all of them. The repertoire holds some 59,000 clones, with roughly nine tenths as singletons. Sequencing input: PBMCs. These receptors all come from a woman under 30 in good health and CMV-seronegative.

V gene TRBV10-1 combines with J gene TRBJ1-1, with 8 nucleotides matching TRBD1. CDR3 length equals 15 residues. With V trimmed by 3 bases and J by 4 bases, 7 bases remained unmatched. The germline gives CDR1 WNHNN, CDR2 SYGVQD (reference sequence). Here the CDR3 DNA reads TGCGCCAGCAGTGATCTACAGGGGGATGGCACTGAAGCTTTCTTT. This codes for CASSDLQGDGTEAFF.

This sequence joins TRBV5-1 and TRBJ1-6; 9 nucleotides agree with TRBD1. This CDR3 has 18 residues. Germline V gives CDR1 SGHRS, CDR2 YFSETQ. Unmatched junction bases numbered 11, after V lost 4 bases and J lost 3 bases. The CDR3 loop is CASSAGSTGGFYNSPLHF. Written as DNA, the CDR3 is TGCGCCAGCAGCGCCGGATCCACAGGGGGCTTCTATAATTCACCCCTCCACTTT. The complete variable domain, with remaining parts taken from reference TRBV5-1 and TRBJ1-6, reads KAGVTQTPRYLIKTRGQQVTLSCSPISGHRSVSWYQQTPGQGLQFLFEYFSETQRNKGNFPGRFSGRQFSNSRSEMNVSTLELGDSALYLCASSAGSTGGFYNSPLHFGNGTRLTVT.

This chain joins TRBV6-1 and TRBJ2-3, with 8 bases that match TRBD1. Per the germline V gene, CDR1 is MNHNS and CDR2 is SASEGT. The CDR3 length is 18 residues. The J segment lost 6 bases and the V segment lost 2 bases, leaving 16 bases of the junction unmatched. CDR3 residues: CASSERNMGQVSSDTQYF. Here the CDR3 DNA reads TGTGCCAGCAGTGAAAGGAACATGGGACAGGTCTCCTCTGATACGCAGTATTTT.

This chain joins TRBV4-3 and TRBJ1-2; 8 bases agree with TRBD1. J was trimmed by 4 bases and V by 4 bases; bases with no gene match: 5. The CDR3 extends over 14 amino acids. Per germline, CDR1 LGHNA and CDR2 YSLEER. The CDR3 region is CASSPGGSGYGYTF. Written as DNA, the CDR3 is TGCGCCAGCAGCCCAGGGGGCTCTGGCTATGGCTACACCTTC.

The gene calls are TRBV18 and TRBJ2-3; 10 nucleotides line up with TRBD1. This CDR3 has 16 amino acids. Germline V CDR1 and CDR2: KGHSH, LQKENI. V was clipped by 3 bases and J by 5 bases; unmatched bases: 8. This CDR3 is CASSPTGGEGRDTQYF. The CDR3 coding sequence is TGTGCCAGCTCACCGACAGGGGGCGAGGGGCGAGATACGCAGTATTTT.

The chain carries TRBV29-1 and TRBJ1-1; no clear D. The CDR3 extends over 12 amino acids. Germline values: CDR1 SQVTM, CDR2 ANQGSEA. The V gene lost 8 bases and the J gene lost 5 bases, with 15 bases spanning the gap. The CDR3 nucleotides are TGCAGCTTCCGGGTCAAGGAGACTGAAGCTTTCTTT. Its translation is CSFRVKETEAFF.

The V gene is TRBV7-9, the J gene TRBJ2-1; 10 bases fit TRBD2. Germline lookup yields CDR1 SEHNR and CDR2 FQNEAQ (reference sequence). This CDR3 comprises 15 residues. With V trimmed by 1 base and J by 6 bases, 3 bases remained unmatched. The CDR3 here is CASSLGAGGPNEQFF. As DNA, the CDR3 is TGTGCCAGCAGCTTAGGAGCGGGGGGGCCCAATGAGCAGTTCTTC.

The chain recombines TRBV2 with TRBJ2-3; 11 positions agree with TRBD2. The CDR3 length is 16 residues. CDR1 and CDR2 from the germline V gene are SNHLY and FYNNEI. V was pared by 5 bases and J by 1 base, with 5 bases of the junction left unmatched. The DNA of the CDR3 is TGTGCCAGCAGTTTTAGCGGGGGGGCCGGCACAGATACGCAGTATTTT. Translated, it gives CASSFSGGAGTDTQYF.

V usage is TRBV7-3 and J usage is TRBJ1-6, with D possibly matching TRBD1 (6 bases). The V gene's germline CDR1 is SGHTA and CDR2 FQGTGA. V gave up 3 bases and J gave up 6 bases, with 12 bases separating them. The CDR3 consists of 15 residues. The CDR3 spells CASSLDGQTNSPLHF. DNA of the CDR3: TGTGCCAGCAGCTTGGACGGACAGACTAATTCACCCCTCCACTTT.

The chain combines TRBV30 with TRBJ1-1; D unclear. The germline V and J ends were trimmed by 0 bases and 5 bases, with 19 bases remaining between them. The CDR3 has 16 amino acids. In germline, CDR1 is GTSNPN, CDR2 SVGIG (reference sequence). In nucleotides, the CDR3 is TGTGCCTGGAGTGTACCCTTGATGGGCAGAAGGACTGAAGCTTTCTTT. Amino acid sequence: CAWSVPLMGRRTEAFF.

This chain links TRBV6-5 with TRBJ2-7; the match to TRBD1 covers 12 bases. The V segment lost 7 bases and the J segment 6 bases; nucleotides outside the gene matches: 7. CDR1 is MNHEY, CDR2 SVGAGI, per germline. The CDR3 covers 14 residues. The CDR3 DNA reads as TGTGCCAGCACCAAGGGACAGGGGGCGGGCGAGCAGTACTTC. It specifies CASTKGQGAGEQYF.

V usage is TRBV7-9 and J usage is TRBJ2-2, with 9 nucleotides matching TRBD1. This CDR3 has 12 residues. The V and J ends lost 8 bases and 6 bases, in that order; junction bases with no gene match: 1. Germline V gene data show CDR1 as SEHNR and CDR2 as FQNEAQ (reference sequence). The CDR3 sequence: CASGQGSGELFF. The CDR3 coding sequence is TGTGCCAGCGGACAGGGGTCCGGGGAGCTGTTTTTT.

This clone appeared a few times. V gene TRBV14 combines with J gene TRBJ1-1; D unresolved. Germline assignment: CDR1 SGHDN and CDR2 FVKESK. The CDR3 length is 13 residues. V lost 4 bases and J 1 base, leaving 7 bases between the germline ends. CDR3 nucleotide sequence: TGTGCCAGCAGCCGGGCAGCGAACACTGAAGCTTTCTTT. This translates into CASSRAANTEAFF.

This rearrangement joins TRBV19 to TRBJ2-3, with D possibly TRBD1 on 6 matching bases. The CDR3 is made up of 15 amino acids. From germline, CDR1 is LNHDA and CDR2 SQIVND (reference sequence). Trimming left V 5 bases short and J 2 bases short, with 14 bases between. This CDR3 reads CASSPLQGHTDTQYF. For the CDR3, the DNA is TGTGCCAGTAGTCCCCTGCAGGGGCACACAGATACGCAGTATTTT.

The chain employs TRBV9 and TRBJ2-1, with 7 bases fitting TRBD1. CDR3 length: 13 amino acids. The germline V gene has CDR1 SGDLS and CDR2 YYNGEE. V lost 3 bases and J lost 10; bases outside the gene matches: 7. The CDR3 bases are TGTGCCAGCAGCGGTACAGGGGTTGTCGAGCAGTTCTTC. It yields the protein CASSGTGVVEQFF.

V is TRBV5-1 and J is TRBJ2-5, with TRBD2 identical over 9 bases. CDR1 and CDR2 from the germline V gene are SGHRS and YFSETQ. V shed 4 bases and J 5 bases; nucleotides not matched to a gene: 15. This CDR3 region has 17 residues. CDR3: CASSSRIGAGGSETQYF. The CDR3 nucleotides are TGCGCCAGCAGCAGCCGAATCGGGGCGGGAGGGTCCGAGACCCAGTACTTC.

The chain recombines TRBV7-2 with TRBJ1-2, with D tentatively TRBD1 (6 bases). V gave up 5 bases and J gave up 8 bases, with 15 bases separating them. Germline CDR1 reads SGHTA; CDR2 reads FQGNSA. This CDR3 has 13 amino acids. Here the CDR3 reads CASSTDRSRGYTF. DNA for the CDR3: TGTGCCAGCAGCACAGACAGGAGTAGGGGCTACACCTTC.

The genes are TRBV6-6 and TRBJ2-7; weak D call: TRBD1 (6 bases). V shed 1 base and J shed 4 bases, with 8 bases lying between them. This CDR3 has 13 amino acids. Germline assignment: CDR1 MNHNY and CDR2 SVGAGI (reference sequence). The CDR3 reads CASSYYTGYEQYF. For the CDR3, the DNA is TGTGCCAGCAGTTACTACACAGGGTACGAGCAGTACTTC.

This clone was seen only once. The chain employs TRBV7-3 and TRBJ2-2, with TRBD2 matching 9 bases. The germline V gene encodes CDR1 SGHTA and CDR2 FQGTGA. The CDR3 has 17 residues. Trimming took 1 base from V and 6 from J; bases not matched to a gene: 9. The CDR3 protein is CASSLSRSGRKAGELFF. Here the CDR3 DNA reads TGTGCCAGCAGCTTAAGCAGGAGCGGGAGGAAGGCCGGGGAGCTGTTTTTT.

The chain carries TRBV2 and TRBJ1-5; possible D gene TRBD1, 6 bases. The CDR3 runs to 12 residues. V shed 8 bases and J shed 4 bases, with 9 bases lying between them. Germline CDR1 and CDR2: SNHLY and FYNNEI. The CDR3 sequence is CASRDTNQPQHF. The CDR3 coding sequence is TGTGCCAGCCGGGACACAAATCAGCCCCAGCATTTT.

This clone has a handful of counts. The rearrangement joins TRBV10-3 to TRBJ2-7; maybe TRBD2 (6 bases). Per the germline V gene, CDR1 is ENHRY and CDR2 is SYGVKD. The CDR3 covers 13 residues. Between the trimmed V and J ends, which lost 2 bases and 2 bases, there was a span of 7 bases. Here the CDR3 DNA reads TGTGCCATCAGTGAGGCTAGCGCCTACGAGCAGTACTTC. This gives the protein CAISEASAYEQYF.

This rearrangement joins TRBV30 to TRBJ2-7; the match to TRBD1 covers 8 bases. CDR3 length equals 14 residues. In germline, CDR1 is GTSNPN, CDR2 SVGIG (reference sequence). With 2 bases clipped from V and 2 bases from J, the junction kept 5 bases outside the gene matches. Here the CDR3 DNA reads TGTGCCTGGAGTCCCGGACAGGGTCCCTACGAGCAGTACTTC. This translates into CAWSPGQGPYEQYF.

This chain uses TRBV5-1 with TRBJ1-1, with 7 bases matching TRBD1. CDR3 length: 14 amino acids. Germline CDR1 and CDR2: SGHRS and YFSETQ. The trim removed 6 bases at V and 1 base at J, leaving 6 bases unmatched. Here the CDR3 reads CASMLTGANTEAFF. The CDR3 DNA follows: TGCGCCAGCATGCTAACAGGGGCGAACACTGAAGCTTTCTTT.